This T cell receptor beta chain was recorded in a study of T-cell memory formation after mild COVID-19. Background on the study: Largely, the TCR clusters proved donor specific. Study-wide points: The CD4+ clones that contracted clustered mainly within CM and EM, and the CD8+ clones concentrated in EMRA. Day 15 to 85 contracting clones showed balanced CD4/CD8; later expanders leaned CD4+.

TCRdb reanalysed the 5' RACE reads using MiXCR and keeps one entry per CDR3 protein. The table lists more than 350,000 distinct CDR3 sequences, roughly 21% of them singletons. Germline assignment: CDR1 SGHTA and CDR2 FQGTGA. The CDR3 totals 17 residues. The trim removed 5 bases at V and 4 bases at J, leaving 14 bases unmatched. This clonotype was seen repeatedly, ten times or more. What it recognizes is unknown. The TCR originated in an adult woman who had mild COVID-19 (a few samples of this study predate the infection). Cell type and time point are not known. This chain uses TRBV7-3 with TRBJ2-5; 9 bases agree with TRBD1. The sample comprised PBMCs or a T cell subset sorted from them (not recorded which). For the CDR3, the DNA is TGTGCCAGCAGCCCCGGGGGGACTCACAGGGGGCGAGAGACCCAGTACTTC. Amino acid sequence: CASSPGGTHRGRETQYF.